Presented here are 8 T cell receptor beta chains from one specimen sequenced in a study of shared clonotypes between healthy human individuals. Sequencing was performed with immunoSEQ multiplex PCR; in TCRdb, only in-frame clones are kept and a portion is missing. The sample contains roughly 1,500,000 clones, around 98% of which appear only once. Material for sequencing was naive CD4+ T cells sorted from blood. Subset described: CD45RA+ positively selected. These receptors were taken from a man younger than 45 in good health.

About this clone: This same CDR3 is encoded by further DNA sequences in the sample. The CDR3 DNA reads TGCGCCAGTTCCAGGGAGGGCAATCAGCCCCAGCATTTT. Its translation is CASSREGNQPQHF. The chain has TRBV5-1 and TRBJ1-5, with a weak D call TRBD1 (5 bases). CDR1 SGHRS and CDR2 YFSETQ come from the germline V gene. This CDR3 spans 13 amino acids. With 8 bases removed from V and 2 bases from J, the gap between germline ends came to 11 bases.

Note on this clone: In the same sample, other DNA sequences code for this CDR3. The chain recombines TRBV7-9 with TRBJ2-7, with D perhaps matching TRBD1 (5 bases). V was clipped by 2 bases and J by 4 bases, with 6 bases between them. CDR1 is SEHNR and CDR2 is FQNEAQ in the germline V gene (reference sequence). This CDR3 spans 12 amino acids. CDR3 sequence: CASSLQGYEQYF. The CDR3 nucleotides read TGTGCCAGCAGCTTACAGGGTTACGAGCAGTACTTC.

This chain uses TRBV11-2 with TRBJ2-7; a possible D gene is TRBD2 (6 bases). Trimming stripped 3 bases from V and 0 bases from J, with 15 bases between. CDR3 length: 16 residues. CDR1 SGHAT and CDR2 FQNNGV come from the germline V gene. Here the CDR3 reads CASSFVTSPFSYEQYF. The CDR3 region has the DNA TGTGCCAGCAGCTTCGTGACTAGTCCTTTCTCCTACGAGCAGTACTTC.

The J gene is TRBJ2-3, the V gene TRBV5-1; 11 bases are a match to TRBD1. Germline trimming cut 4 bases from V and 6 bases from J; bases unmatched to any gene: 4. The V gene's germline CDR1 is SGHRS and CDR2 YFSETQ. This CDR3 is built from 14 residues. The CDR3 sequence is CASSRTGGIDTQYF. DNA of the CDR3: TGCGCCAGCAGCCGGACAGGGGGCATTGATACGCAGTATTTT. Combining the CDR3 with reference TRBV5-1 and TRBJ2-3 gives the whole variable domain KAGVTQTPRYLIKTRGQQVTLSCSPISGHRSVSWYQQTPGQGLQFLFEYFSETQRNKGNFPGRFSGRQFSNSRSEMNVSTLELGDSALYLCASSRTGGIDTQYFGPGTRLTVL.

The gene calls are TRBV7-2 and TRBJ1-3; D uncertain. Germline CDR1 SGHTA, CDR2 FQGNSA. The CDR3 loop spans 16 amino acids. Trimming took 4 bases from V and 0 from J, leaving 13 bases between them. The CDR3 here is CASSWGIGLSGNTIYF. Written as DNA, the CDR3 is TGTGCCAGCAGCTGGGGAATCGGCCTCTCTGGAAACACCATATATTTT.

The V and J genes are TRBV11-2 and TRBJ1-2, with 8 bases fitting TRBD1. After removal of 0 bases from V and 1 base from J, the junction contained 16 bases not matched to a gene. Looked up from germline, CDR1 is SGHAT and CDR2 is FQNNGV. The CDR3 loop spans 20 amino acids. CDR3 sequence: CASSLDHTGGDSSNNYGYTF. CDR3 in DNA: TGTGCCAGCAGCTTAGACCACACAGGGGGTGATTCTTCAAATAACTATGGCTACACCTTC.

The chain uses TRBV7-2 and TRBJ2-5, with 8 nucleotides matching TRBD2. V trimming: 0 bases; J trimming: 3 bases; junction bases outside the gene matches: 3. The CDR3 length is 15 residues. Germline V lookup: CDR1 SGHTA, CDR2 FQGNSA. The CDR3 bases are TGTGCCAGCAGCTTAGCGACCGGGAGGGAAGAGACCCAGTACTTC. Its translation: CASSLATGREETQYF. Looking up the rest from reference TRBV7-2 and TRBJ2-5 gives the full variable domain: GAGVSQSPSNKVTEKGKDVELRCDPISGHTALYWYRQSLGQGLEFLIYFQGNSAPDKSGLPSDRFSAERTGGSVSTLTIQRTQQEDSAVYLCASSLATGREETQYFGPGTRLLVL.

Comments on this clone: Other DNA sequences from this sample encode an identical CDR3 as well. The chain has TRBV20-1 and TRBJ2-7; D call uncertain. CDR1 and CDR2 from the germline V gene are DFQATT and SNEGSKA (reference sequence). The CDR3 totals 11 residues. Trimming left V 3 bases short and J 1 base short, with 4 bases between. The CDR3 bases are TGCAGTGCTAGTTCTTCCTACGAGCAGTACTTC. This encodes CSASSSYEQYF.